This record looks at one T cell receptor beta chain sequence and its context. There is no known antigen for this receptor. No quality values exist for individual bases; no much larger clone is one base distant. TCRbeta CDR3 regions were amplified from genomic DNA using the immunoSEQ Assay, a bias-controlled multiplex PCR. The authors processed their data as follows. The number of nucleated cells in each sample was estimated from the amplification of reference gene primers within the assay. To quantify the absolute abundance of each unique TCRbeta CDR3 rearrangement, sequence reads were collapsed and filtered. Productive Simpson clonality was computed per sample as the square root of Simpson's diversity index over productive rearrangements. Drawn from immuneACCESS, this table holds only the in-frame rearrangements with V and J called that TCRdb kept. Clones are partly lost; checked studies trace under half to an unresolved V gene and leave the rest unexplained. V and J calls and clone size are given by that table; D and trimming were obtained from the DNA. This sample is represented by 250,000 to 350,000 clones; 85% to 90% of them were singletons. The ten largest clones add up to approximately 4.5% of the sample.

In the prospective study, participants were roughly 18 to 100 years old, resided in approximately 25 geographic areas of the United States, and were enrolled through a virtual design. To assign participants to cohorts, the prospective study relied on clinical history that participants themselves reported in a screening survey and a study questionnaire. In the prospective study, mobile phlebotomists collected whole blood, serum and a nasopharyngeal or oropharyngeal swab from each participant. Additional blood draws and questionnaires over an approximately 2-month period could optionally be provided by prospective study participants. Before DNA extraction, prospective study blood samples were shipped either frozen or at room temperature. From cysteine to phenylalanine, the CDR3 is 15 amino acids long. Only the CDR3 DNA stays, 45 bases, in frame from base 1. As encoded in the germline V gene, CDR1 is SGHTA while CDR2 is FQGNSA. Germline trimming: 4 bases from V, 4 bases from J; junction bases outside gene matches: 6.

The data belong to a study of blood T cell repertoires in COVID-19 (TCRdb year 2020). Notes on the research overall: Collaborator samples came from the United States, Italy and Spain and covered acute and convalescent phases of COVID-19. The prospective study material was composed of cDNA or gDNA derived from T cells, B-cell-depleted T cells, or PBMCs. The dataset comprised deeply sampled blood TCRbeta repertoires from subjects exposed to, actively infected with, or recovered from COVID-19. The repertoires were released in a freely available public database meant as a resource for research on the immune response to SARS-CoV-2. Samples were obtained from the ongoing ImmuneRACE study (first 160 participants) and from about 1,300 subjects provided by 6 global collaborators. A de-identified subject ID, COVID-19 status, age in years and sex were almost always included in the sample metadata. Where available, HLA class I and class II types were taken from metadata supplied by the sample provider and were not determined by assay-based typing.

On the study overall, not on this receptor specifically: The quantity of clinical and demographic metadata differed by source and by participant and was supplied without curation.

The sequence was collected from a young woman with acute COVID-19. The source material was PBMCs or T cells enriched from blood (not recorded which). The rearrangement combines TRBV7-2 with TRBJ1-2; 10 bases in the junction line up with TRBD1. CDR3 region: CASSSGDRGSYGYTF. The nucleotide sequence is given as TGTGCCAGCAGCTCAGGGGACAGGGGTTCCTATGGCTACACCTTC.